A single sample is the source of the 11 T cell receptor beta chains below, sequenced in a study of cytomegalovirus exposure and HLA in healthy donors. A multiplex PCR was run with 60 Vbeta primers and 13 Jbeta primers. Here immunoSEQ multiplex PCR was the method, and the copy in TCRdb shows in-frame clones only, minus some. Of 210,000 or so clones in the sample, about 80% were seen once. Sequences were obtained from PBMCs. These receptors all come from a woman aged 40 to 50 in good health and CMV-seronegative.

The chain employs TRBV11-2 and TRBJ2-1; 7 positions agree with TRBD1. The ends lost 1 base at V and 1 base at J; junction bases unmatched: 1. This CDR3 is 15 amino acids long. The germline CDR1 and CDR2 sequences are SGHAT and FQNNGV. The CDR3 DNA follows: TGTGCCAGCAGCTTAGGGGACAGATCCTACAATGAGCAGTTCTTC. Residues: CASSLGDRSYNEQFF.

This clone was recorded once. The chain uses TRBV11-1 and TRBJ1-2; 7 bases line up with TRBD1. After removal of 4 bases from V and 4 bases from J, the junction contained 6 bases not matched to a gene. The CDR3 consists of 14 residues. The V gene's germline CDR1 is SGHAT and CDR2 FQDESV (reference sequence). The CDR3 is CASSSLGTAYGYTF. CDR3 nucleotides: TGTGCCAGCAGCTCCCTCGGGACAGCCTATGGCTACACCTTC.

This sequence joins TRBV7-2 and TRBJ2-5, with D unresolved. The length of the CDR3 is 12 residues. Trimming shortened V by 2 bases and J by 5 bases, and 6 bases separated the two germline ends. In germline, CDR1 is SGHTA, CDR2 FQGNSA. The CDR3 spells CASSLRRETQYF. In DNA, the CDR3 is TGTGCCAGCAGCTTACGTCGGGAGACCCAGTACTTC. Full variable domain (outside the CDR3, taken from reference TRBV7-2 and TRBJ2-5): GAGVSQSPSNKVTEKGKDVELRCDPISGHTALYWYRQSLGQGLEFLIYFQGNSAPDKSGLPSDRFSAERTGGSVSTLTIQRTQQEDSAVYLCASSLRRETQYFGPGTRLLVL.

The CDR3 loop is CAWSALNSRSYTF. The CDR3 DNA is TGTGCCTGGAGTGCTCTAAACTCTCGTAGCTACACCTTC. This chain joins TRBV30 and TRBJ1-2; D unresolved. Trimming left V 1 base short and J 9 bases short, with 15 bases between. The CDR3 has 13 residues. The germline CDR1 and CDR2 sequences are GTSNPN and SVGIG (reference sequence).

This chain connects TRBV13 to TRBJ2-7; 8 bases are shared with TRBD2. V was clipped by 3 bases and J by 3 bases; unmatched bases: 7. The CDR3 runs 15 residues. Germline values: CDR1 PRHDT, CDR2 FYEKMQ (reference sequence). This CDR3 is CASSFGRGIGYEQYF. Here the CDR3 DNA reads TGTGCCAGCAGCTTCGGGAGGGGCATAGGCTACGAGCAGTACTTC.

V and J are TRBV5-1 and TRBJ2-2, with 7 bases lining up with TRBD1. CDR1 is SGHRS, CDR2 YFSETQ, per germline. The trim removed 4 bases at V and 7 bases at J, leaving 16 bases unmatched. The CDR3 extends over 17 amino acids. The CDR3 spells CASSKGQTPGGVGELFF. As DNA, the CDR3 is TGCGCCAGCAGCAAGGGACAGACCCCAGGCGGTGTCGGGGAGCTGTTTTTT.

The genes are TRBV7-9 and TRBJ2-2; no firm D call. From germline, CDR1 is SEHNR and CDR2 FQNEAQ (reference sequence). The V gene lost 5 bases and the J gene lost 5 bases, with 9 bases spanning the gap. The CDR3 totals 13 residues. DNA of the CDR3: TGTGCCAGCAGCAGACACGAAACCGGGGAGCTGTTTTTT. Its translation is CASSRHETGELFF.

This clone was detected a few times. The rearrangement links TRBV6-5 to TRBJ2-1; 11 bases are a match to TRBD2. CDR3 size: 14 residues. Unmatched junction bases numbered 5, after V lost 9 bases and J lost 4 bases. Germline CDR1 is MNHEY and CDR2 is SVGAGI. Written as DNA, the CDR3 is TGTGCCAGTAAGACTAGCGGGGTTTACAATGAGCAGTTCTTC. Translating gives CASKTSGVYNEQFF.

This clone was found once. This chain connects TRBV29-1 to TRBJ2-3; a weak D match, TRBD1 (6 bases). Trimming took off 5 bases at V and 5 bases at J, with 8 bases between the two ends. The CDR3 has 11 amino acids. Germline V gene sequence: CDR1 SQVTM, CDR2 ANQGSEA. CDR3: CSVPGVDTQYF. CDR3 bases: TGCAGCGTTCCAGGGGTAGATACGCAGTATTTT.

The J gene is TRBJ1-1, the V gene TRBV9; 7 bases are a match to TRBD1. Germline CDR1 SGDLS, CDR2 YYNGEE. With V trimmed by 3 bases and J by 0 bases, 11 bases remained unmatched. This CDR3 is built from 17 residues. CDR3 sequence: CASSGGPGQPMNTEAFF. The CDR3 DNA reads TGTGCCAGCAGCGGTGGCCCGGGACAGCCCATGAACACTGAAGCTTTCTTT.

The gene calls are TRBV5-5 and TRBJ2-3; 8 bases align to TRBD1. The V and J ends lost 0 bases and 6 bases, in that order; junction bases with no gene match: 9. The germline gives CDR1 SGHKS, CDR2 YYEKEE (reference sequence). The CDR3 runs to 16 residues. The CDR3 is CASSLAPDRDPDTQYF. CDR3 in DNA: TGTGCCAGCAGCTTGGCGCCGGACAGGGATCCGGATACGCAGTATTTT. The full variable domain, rest sourced from reference TRBV5-5 and TRBJ2-3, is DAGVTQSPTHLIKTRGQQVTLRCSPISGHKSVSWYQQVLGQGPQFIFQYYEKEERGRGNFPDRFSARQFPNYSSELNVNALLLGDSALYLCASSLAPDRDPDTQYFGPGTRLTVL.